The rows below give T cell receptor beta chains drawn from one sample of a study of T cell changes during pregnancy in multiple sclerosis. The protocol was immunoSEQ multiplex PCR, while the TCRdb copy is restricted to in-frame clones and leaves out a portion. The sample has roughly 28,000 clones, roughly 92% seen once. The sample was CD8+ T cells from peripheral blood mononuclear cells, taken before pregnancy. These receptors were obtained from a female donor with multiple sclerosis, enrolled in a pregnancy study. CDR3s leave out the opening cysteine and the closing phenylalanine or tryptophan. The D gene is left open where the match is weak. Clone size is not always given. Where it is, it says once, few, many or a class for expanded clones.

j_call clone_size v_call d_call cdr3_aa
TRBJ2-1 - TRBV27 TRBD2 ATSPLSGRSDEQF
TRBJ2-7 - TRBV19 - ASRVQDTKLYEQY
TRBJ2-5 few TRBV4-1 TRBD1 ASSQDLGGGETQY
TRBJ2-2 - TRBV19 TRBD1 ASSILGQGGTGELF
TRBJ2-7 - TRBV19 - ASSSGGRYEQY
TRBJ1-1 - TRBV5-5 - ASSVQGSPEAF
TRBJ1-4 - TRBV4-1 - ASSHLGDPTELKLF
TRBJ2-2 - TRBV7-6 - ASSLAGAGELF
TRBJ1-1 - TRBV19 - ASSFPDMNTEAF
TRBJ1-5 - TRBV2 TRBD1 ASSPTGNQPQH
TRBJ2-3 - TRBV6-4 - ASSFGGNTDTQY
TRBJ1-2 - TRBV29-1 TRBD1 SATTGGDYGYT
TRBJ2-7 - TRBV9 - ASSYDYRSYEQY